This T cell receptor (beta chain) stems from a study of cytomegalovirus exposure and HLA in healthy donors. Study at large: An earlier analysis identified 100 million to 130 million unique TCR beta sequences in 150 million to 200 million T cells.

This PCR relied on a set of 60 Vbeta primers and 13 Jbeta primers. The table came from immunoSEQ multiplex PCR; TCRdb's copy has only in-frame clones and leaves some out. The sample carries 150,000 to 200,000 clones, about 80% recorded once. About this clone itself: Its cognate antigen is unknown.

The donors were healthy bone marrow donors. Notes on the study in general: Indistinguishable V segments such as TRBV6-2 and TRBV6-3 were excluded. Most TCR sequences were uncommon, yet certain public TCRs appeared in many donors.

CDR3 length: 16 amino acids. Trimming left V 4 bases short and J 6 bases short, with 21 bases between. Germline loops: CDR1 LNHDA, CDR2 SQIVND (reference sequence). The receptor was isolated from a boy younger than 18 in good health and CMV-seronegative. J is TRBJ1-1 and V is TRBV19, with no clear D. The sample was PBMCs. The CDR3 nucleotides are TGTGCCAGTAGTAGGGTAAGTGAGGGCAGGACCCCTGAAGCTTTCTTT. Amino acid sequence: CASSRVSEGRTPEAFF.